One sample yielded the 28 T cell receptor beta chains listed below, sequenced in a study of identical twins. Each CDR3 protein is one row after TCRdb ran MiXCR on the 5' RACE reads. The sample comprises around 550,000 distinct CDR3 sequences, approximately 16% of which are singletons, and roughly 0.43% rests with the top ten. Another study also made use of these data, one on yellow fever vaccine responses in identical twins.

Sequencing was performed on CD4+ T cells sorted from blood. The receptors stem from a woman between 18 and 30 years old in good health.

The chain recombines TRBV3-1 with TRBJ2-2; D is possibly TRBD2 (5 bases). V dropped 0 bases and J dropped 6 bases, with 11 bases sitting between them. The CDR3 covers 15 residues. Per germline, CDR1 LGHDT and CDR2 YNNKEL (reference sequence). The CDR3 DNA reads TGTGCCAGCAGCCAAGATCTTTGGGGAGCCGGGGAGCTGTTTTTT. Translated, it gives CASSQDLWGAGELFF.

V is TRBV7-2 and J is TRBJ2-1, with 7 bases identical to TRBD2. Unmatched junction bases numbered 9, after V lost 6 bases and J lost 1 base. The V gene's germline CDR1 is SGHTA and CDR2 FQGNSA. The CDR3 spans 16 residues. For the CDR3, the DNA is TGTGCCAGCAGTTCTAGCGGAGCAGGTTCCTACAATGAGCAGTTCTTC. Encoded protein: CASSSSGAGSYNEQFF.

This clonotype was detected many times. V is TRBV24-1 and J is TRBJ1-4; a possible D gene is TRBD1 (6 bases). Trimming pared 3 bases from V and 5 bases from J, leaving 12 bases between. The CDR3 is 15 amino acids. Germline-derived CDR1 and CDR2 are KGHDR and SFDVKD. The CDR3 coding sequence is TGTGCCACCAGTGATCCCGCGGACAGAAATGAAAAACTGTTTTTT. The encoded protein is CATSDPADRNEKLFF.

J is TRBJ2-3 and V is TRBV6-2 or TRBV6-3, with D perhaps assigned TRBD1 or TRBD2 (5 bases each). Germline values: CDR1 MNHEY, CDR2 SVGEGT. The CDR3 spans 15 residues. The germline V and J ends were trimmed by 7 bases and 0 bases, with 14 bases remaining between them. The CDR3 loop is CASTLGPTSTDTQYF. The DNA of the CDR3 is TGTGCCAGCACCTTGGGACCGACGAGCACAGATACGCAGTATTTT.

The rearrangement uses TRBV6-5 and TRBJ2-7; D is undetermined. V gave up 0 bases and J gave up 0 bases, with 9 bases separating them. Germline CDR1 MNHEY, CDR2 SVGAGI. There are 15 residues in the CDR3. The chain's CDR3 is CASSYSIKSSYEQYF. In DNA, the CDR3 is TGTGCCAGCAGTTACTCAATTAAAAGCTCCTACGAGCAGTACTTC.

This clonotype was observed a few times. This rearrangement joins TRBV12-3 or TRBV12-4 to TRBJ1-1, with D perhaps matching TRBD1 (5 bases). This CDR3 is built from 11 residues. Trimming took off 7 bases at V and 8 bases at J, with 11 bases between the two ends. This chain's CDR3 is CASNQGPEAFF. Written as DNA, the CDR3 is TGTGCCAGCAACCAGGGTCCCGAAGCTTTCTTT.

This clonotype was picked up a small number of times. CDR3 protein: CAISALGLAGSDTQYF. The CDR3 DNA reads TGTGCCATCAGTGCCCTCGGACTAGCGGGGTCAGATACGCAGTATTTT. This chain connects TRBV10-3 to TRBJ2-3, with 12 bases matching TRBD2. With 4 bases clipped from V and 4 bases from J, the junction kept 6 bases outside the gene matches. Looked up from germline, CDR1 is ENHRY and CDR2 is SYGVKD. The CDR3 consists of 16 residues.

This clonotype was observed a handful of times. The chain carries TRBV18 and TRBJ1-1; D possibly corresponds to TRBD1 (5 bases). There are 13 residues in the CDR3. Germline CDR1 is KGHSH and CDR2 is LQKENI. Trimming shortened V by 5 bases and J by 1 base, and 8 bases separated the two germline ends. CDR3 residues: CASSGGSNTEAFF. The CDR3 nucleotides read TGTGCCAGCTCAGGGGGGTCGAACACTGAAGCTTTCTTT.

This chain joins TRBV5-1 and TRBJ1-1; 9 bases are a match to TRBD1. The germline V gene encodes CDR1 SGHRS and CDR2 YFSETQ. V shed 0 bases and J 3 bases; nucleotides not matched to a gene: 3. CDR3 length: 15 residues. The CDR3 loop reads CASSLATGGYTEAFF. The CDR3 DNA reads as TGCGCCAGCAGCTTGGCTACAGGGGGCTACACTGAAGCTTTCTTT.

The CDR3 nucleotides read TGTGCCAGCAGCACGGGACTGCCCCAAGAGACCCAGTACTTC. It is translated as CASSTGLPQETQYF. This sequence joins TRBV5-6 and TRBJ2-5; a possible D gene is TRBD2 (6 bases). Deletions cut 4 bases from V and 1 base from J, with 11 bases between. CDR1 is SGHDT and CDR2 is YYEEEE in the germline V gene. This CDR3 contains 14 residues.

The chain combines TRBV6-5 with TRBJ2-7; D not resolved. Germline lookup yields CDR1 MNHEY and CDR2 SVGAGI. The CDR3 covers 13 residues. V dropped 6 bases and J dropped 3 bases, with 12 bases sitting between them. The CDR3 coding sequence is TGTGCCAGCAGCCTACTCCCGGGCTACGAGCAGTACGTC. Translated: CASSLLPGYEQYV.

J is TRBJ1-4 and V is TRBV28; maybe TRBD1 (6 bases). Trimming pared 5 bases from V and 5 bases from J, leaving 15 bases between. The CDR3 has 15 amino acids. The germline V gene encodes CDR1 MDHEN and CDR2 SYDVKM. The CDR3 sequence is CASSPSGVINEKLFF. The CDR3 DNA is TGTGCCAGCAGTCCATCAGGGGTTATAAATGAAAAACTGTTTTTT.

The genes are TRBV20-1 and TRBJ2-2, with TRBD1 matching over 7 bases. The germline V gene has CDR1 DFQATT and CDR2 SNEGSKA (reference sequence). The V gene end was trimmed by 5 bases and the J gene end by 4 bases; junction bases not matched to a gene: 7. The CDR3 contains 14 residues. The CDR3: CSAGRGMTTGELFF. As DNA, the CDR3 is TGCAGTGCTGGCAGGGGGATGACCACCGGGGAGCTGTTTTTT.

The chain has TRBV24-1 and TRBJ2-1; 7 positions agree with TRBD1. J gave up 6 bases and V 9 bases, and 10 bases lay outside the gene matches. CDR1 is KGHDR, CDR2 SFDVKD, per germline. The CDR3 is 14 residues long. The CDR3 loop is CATSDRTHLNEQFF. Here the CDR3 DNA reads TGTGCCACCTCGGACAGGACGCACCTCAATGAGCAGTTCTTC.

This clonotype has just a few counts. The gene calls are TRBV2 and TRBJ2-5; D ambiguous. Germline lookup yields CDR1 SNHLY and CDR2 FYNNEI. Trimming left V 4 bases short and J 1 base short, with 7 bases between. The CDR3 is 13 residues long. CDR3 region: CASSGQSQETQYF. CDR3 nucleotides: TGTGCCAGCAGTGGCCAGTCCCAAGAGACCCAGTACTTC.

The chain is built from TRBV7-9 and TRBJ1-2; D not certain. Trimming removed 1 base from V and 4 bases from J, with 10 bases in between. This CDR3 comprises 14 residues. Germline V gene lookup returns CDR1 SEHNR and CDR2 FQNEAQ (reference sequence). The CDR3 reads CASSLGFAGYGYTF. The CDR3 DNA reads TGTGCCAGCAGCTTAGGATTCGCCGGCTATGGCTACACCTTC.

V and J are TRBV24-1 and TRBJ2-4; no reliable D call. This CDR3 comprises 16 residues. Trimming stripped 4 bases from V and 0 bases from J, with 12 bases between. Germline lookup yields CDR1 KGHDR and CDR2 SFDVKD. The CDR3 here is CATSESGPKAKNIQYF. The CDR3 coding sequence is TGTGCCACCAGTGAATCCGGACCGAAAGCCAAAAACATTCAGTACTTC.

Only a few counts were recorded for this clonotype. DNA of the CDR3: TGCAGTGCTAGAGCGCTAGCGGGAGGGCTAGGCGAGCAGTACTTC. It yields the protein CSARALAGGLGEQYF. V and J are TRBV20-1 and TRBJ2-7, with 12 bases aligning to TRBD2. This CDR3 has 15 residues. V dropped 1 base and J dropped 6; count of bases not matched to a gene: 7. The germline gives CDR1 DFQATT, CDR2 SNEGSKA (reference sequence).

This clonotype was counted a few times. The V gene is TRBV12-3 or TRBV12-4, the J gene TRBJ1-2; a weak D match, TRBD1 (5 bases). With 1 base removed from V and 4 bases from J, the gap between germline ends came to 13 bases. The CDR3 loop spans 15 amino acids. CDR3 coding DNA: TGTGCCAGCAGTTTAGGATTGGCAGGGCCCTATGGCTACACCTTC. Protein: CASSLGLAGPYGYTF.

This clonotype was counted only a few times. The rearrangement joins TRBV5-1 to TRBJ2-2; D unclear. Germline loops: CDR1 SGHRS, CDR2 YFSETQ. The germline V and J ends were trimmed by 0 bases and 2 bases, with 8 bases remaining between them. This CDR3 comprises 15 residues. The CDR3 region is CASSLAQVNTGELFF. In DNA, the CDR3 is TGCGCCAGCAGCTTGGCCCAGGTTAACACCGGGGAGCTGTTTTTT.

Ten or more counts support this clonotype. The chain recombines TRBV10-3 with TRBJ2-5, with 7 nucleotides matching TRBD1. Germline trimming cut 1 base from V and 2 bases from J; bases unmatched to any gene: 7. CDR1 and CDR2 (germline): ENHRY, SYGVKD. The CDR3 loop spans 16 amino acids. The CDR3 loop reads CAISELRDSSQETQYF. The CDR3 DNA reads as TGTGCCATCAGTGAGTTAAGGGACAGCTCTCAAGAGACCCAGTACTTC.

The chain links TRBV28 to TRBJ1-1, with D hard to call. Looked up from germline, CDR1 is MDHEN and CDR2 is SYDVKM. This CDR3 is 15 amino acids long. V lost 3 bases, J lost 0 bases, and 11 bases lay in between. The CDR3 coding sequence is TGTGCCAGCAGTTTGTTTGGAAACATGAACACTGAAGCTTTCTTT. This codes for CASSLFGNMNTEAFF.

CDR3 nucleotides: TGTGCCAGCAAAACCGCGACTAGCGGCAGGGAGACCCAGTACTTC. Translation gives CASKTATSGRETQYF. The gene calls are TRBV6-1 and TRBJ2-5, with 9 bases aligning to TRBD2. V trimming: 7 bases; J trimming: 5 bases; junction bases outside the gene matches: 11. CDR1 is MNHNS, CDR2 SASEGT, per germline. There are 15 residues in the CDR3.

The chain links TRBV28 to TRBJ2-1; D unclear. The V end was cut by 7 bases, the J end by 6 bases, with 7 bases between. The CDR3 has 11 amino acids. Germline-derived CDR1 and CDR2 are MDHEN and SYDVKM. Here the CDR3 reads CASTKTNEQFF. CDR3 nucleotide sequence: TGTGCCAGCACGAAAACCAATGAGCAGTTCTTC.

This clonotype was picked up a small number of times. The chain recombines TRBV12-3 or TRBV12-4 with TRBJ2-3, with D perhaps TRBD1 or TRBD2 (5 bases each). Trimming cost V 7 bases and J 6 bases, with 20 bases left between them. The CDR3 spans 15 residues. The CDR3 loop is CASTSGTRELDTQYF. CDR3 sequence (DNA): TGTGCCAGCACCTCCGGGACGAGGGAATTGGATACGCAGTATTTT.

This clonotype was detected a few times. The J gene is TRBJ1-1, the V gene TRBV6-1, with TRBD1 matching 8 bases. J gave up 3 bases and V 8 bases, and 5 bases lay outside the gene matches. The CDR3 is made up of 13 amino acids. Germline V gene lookup returns CDR1 MNHNS and CDR2 SASEGT. The CDR3 is CASPRQGHTEAFF. The CDR3 DNA reads as TGTGCCAGCCCACGACAGGGGCACACTGAAGCTTTCTTT.

There are many counts of this clonotype. The genes are TRBV24-1 and TRBJ2-2; D not resolved. V was pared by 2 bases and J by 2 bases, with 11 bases between. This CDR3 is built from 16 residues. Germline V gives CDR1 KGHDR, CDR2 SFDVKD. This CDR3 reads CATSDSQAGNTGELFF. The CDR3 coding sequence is TGTGCCACCAGTGATTCCCAGGCCGGAAACACCGGGGAGCTGTTTTTT.

The V call is TRBV5-5, the J call TRBJ2-7, with a tentative D call TRBD2 (5 bases). CDR1 is SGHKS, CDR2 YYEKEE, per germline (reference sequence). The CDR3 runs 15 residues. The germline V and J ends were trimmed by 3 bases and 8 bases, with 21 bases remaining between them. CDR3 sequence reads: CASSSILGGLLKQYF. The CDR3 DNA is TGTGCCAGCAGCTCGATATTAGGAGGACTTTTGAAGCAGTACTTC.